These 18 T cell receptor beta chains were all obtained from the same sample, sequenced in a study of blood T cell repertoires in COVID-19. The table came from immunoSEQ multiplex PCR; TCRdb's copy has only in-frame clones and leaves some out. The table includes about 220,000 clones, approximately 79% detected once. Sequences were obtained from peripheral blood. The receptors shown here come from a human donor in a cohort sampled during active COVID-19.

The chain recombines TRBV4-3 with TRBJ2-7; 8 nucleotides line up with TRBD1. Germline loops: CDR1 LGHNA, CDR2 YSLEER. After removal of 3 bases from V and 3 bases from J, the junction contained 7 bases not matched to a gene. The CDR3 has 15 amino acids. DNA for the CDR3: TGCGCCAGCAGCCAGGTTCAACAGGGGGACTACGAGCAGTACTTC. Translation: CASSQVQQGDYEQYF.

The rearrangement joins TRBV27 to TRBJ2-7, with 11 bases fitting TRBD2. Germline V gives CDR1 MNHEY, CDR2 SMNVEV (reference sequence). There are 16 residues in the CDR3. Trimming at V came to 6 bases and at J to 3 bases, leaving 10 bases not matched to a gene. The CDR3: CASSEGLAEGYYEQYF. CDR3 nucleotides: TGTGCCAGCAGCGAGGGACTAGCGGAGGGCTACTACGAGCAGTACTTC.

The DNA for the CDR3 is TGTGCCAGCAGCGACGGGACATCTAATGAAAAACTGTTTTTT. Its protein product is CASSDGTSNEKLFF. This chain connects TRBV6-8 to TRBJ1-4, with TRBD1 as a possible D gene (6 bases). Germline V gene lookup returns CDR1 MNHGY and CDR2 SAAAGT. The V end was cut by 6 bases, the J end by 3 bases, with 11 bases between. This CDR3 contains 14 residues.

A remark on this clone: A much larger clone differs by one base, so this may be a read error. The V call is TRBV9, the J call TRBJ2-1, with D perhaps matching TRBD2 (6 bases). The CDR3 loop spans 14 amino acids. Germline CDR1 is SGDLS and CDR2 is YYNGEE. Trimming cost V 1 base and J 6 bases, with 11 bases left between them. In DNA form, the CDR3 reads TGTGCCAGCAGCGTAAAAACGGGAGTCAATGAGCAGTTCTTC. This sequence encodes CASSVKTGVNEQFF.

This chain connects TRBV7-9 to TRBJ1-1; D is unclear. The CDR3 covers 13 residues. V was cut by 3 bases and J by 1 base, with 6 bases left in between. CDR1 SEHNR and CDR2 FQNEAQ come from the germline V gene (reference sequence). Here the CDR3 DNA reads TGTGCCAGCAGCTTTTCTCCGAACACTGAAGCTTTCTTT. Its protein product is CASSFSPNTEAFF.

This clone appeared once. The chain has TRBV27 and TRBJ2-7, with a possible D match to TRBD2 (6 bases). Per germline, CDR1 MNHEY and CDR2 SMNVEV (reference sequence). This CDR3 is built from 14 residues. Deletions cut 0 bases from V and 2 bases from J, with 8 bases between. This CDR3 is CASSLSGTPYEQYF. CDR3 nucleotides: TGTGCCAGCAGTTTATCTGGGACTCCCTACGAGCAGTACTTC.

V gene TRBV9 combines with J gene TRBJ2-1, with D tentatively TRBD1 (6 bases). The CDR3 length is 17 residues. Germline V gives CDR1 SGDLS, CDR2 YYNGEE. Between the trimmed V and J ends, which lost 0 bases and 4 bases, there was a span of 17 bases. The CDR3 sequence is CASSVDEGTPPYNEQFF. The CDR3 region has the DNA TGTGCCAGCAGCGTAGATGAGGGGACACCCCCTTACAATGAGCAGTTCTTC.

CDR3 sequence (DNA): TGTGCCAGCAGCCAAACAGCCGGGACAGGGAACTACGAGCAGTACTTC. Its translation is CASSQTAGTGNYEQYF. This chain links TRBV3-1 (or the pseudogene TRBV3-2) with TRBJ2-7, with 9 bases aligning to TRBD1. The CDR3 covers 16 residues. CDR1 and CDR2 from the germline V gene are LGHDT and YNNKEL (reference sequence). Germline trimming cut 2 bases from V and 3 bases from J; bases unmatched to any gene: 8.

The chain couples TRBV24-1 to TRBJ2-7; 10 nucleotides line up with TRBD2. V dropped 7 bases and J dropped 9; count of bases not matched to a gene: 11. From germline, CDR1 is KGHDR and CDR2 SFDVKD. The CDR3 is 14 amino acids. The CDR3 DNA follows: TGTGCCACCAGGAGCGGGGGGGTTTGCCTCGCGCAGTACTTC. Residues: CATRSGGVCLAQYF.

The V and J genes are TRBV6-5 and TRBJ1-2; D unresolved. V shed 0 bases and J shed 4 bases, with 15 bases lying between them. The CDR3 is 16 amino acids. Germline V lookup: CDR1 MNHEY, CDR2 SVGAGI. The CDR3 DNA follows: TGTGCCAGCAGTTACTCCAGTATGGGCACTGGCTATGGCTACACCTTC. Translated: CASSYSSMGTGYGYTF.

The rearrangement joins TRBV21-1 to TRBJ2-7; TRBD1 was called by the table and not checked on the DNA. TRBV21-1 constitutes a pseudogene. The CDR3 has 17 amino acids. The CDR3 sequence: CASSKVIAGQGAWEQYF. The CDR3, as DNA: TGTGCCAGCAGCAAAGTAATCGCGGGACAGGGGGCGTGGGAGCAGTACTTC.

This chain uses TRBV28 with TRBJ2-7; TRBD1 matches at 8 bases. CDR1 MDHEN and CDR2 SYDVKM come from the germline V gene. J gave up 0 bases and V 6 bases, and 7 bases lay outside the gene matches. The CDR3 consists of 15 residues. DNA for the CDR3: TGTGCCAGCAGCCTAGGAGGACAGGGCTCCTACGAGCAGTACTTC. Its translation: CASSLGGQGSYEQYF.

Concerning this clone itself: The sample has other DNA sequences that encode this CDR3 too. The chain recombines TRBV28 with TRBJ2-7; 13 bases match TRBD2. Germline CDR1 is MDHEN and CDR2 is SYDVKM. This CDR3 comprises 15 residues. Germline trimming cut 5 bases from V and 4 bases from J; bases unmatched to any gene: 5. CDR3: CASSPGTSGTYEQYF. CDR3 DNA: TGTGCCAGCAGTCCGGGGACTAGCGGGACTTACGAGCAGTACTTC.

The V and J genes are TRBV6-2 or TRBV6-3 and TRBJ2-5, with 7 bases that match TRBD2. The CDR3 is 14 amino acids. V trimming: 2 bases; J trimming: 4 bases; junction bases outside the gene matches: 4. The V gene's germline CDR1 is MNHEY and CDR2 SVGEGT. The CDR3 here is CASSYLGRSETQYF. The CDR3 DNA follows: TGTGCCAGCAGTTACCTCGGGAGGTCAGAGACCCAGTACTTC.

This chain uses TRBV27 with TRBJ1-4, with 8 positions matching TRBD1. CDR3 length: 16 residues. Losses at the gene ends were 5 bases for V and 0 bases for J; bases not matched to a gene: 5. The V gene's germline CDR1 is MNHEY and CDR2 SMNVEV (reference sequence). The CDR3 loop reads CASSPGTGTTNEKLFF. CDR3 nucleotide sequence: TGTGCCAGCAGTCCGGGGACAGGAACAACTAATGAAAAACTGTTTTTT.

This clone has more than one count but fewer than ten. CDR3 DNA sequence: TGTGCCAGCAGTGAACACTGGGGCTACACCTTC. Translating gives CASSEHWGYTF. The gene calls are TRBV6-1 and TRBJ1-2; D is ambiguous. The V end was cut by 2 bases, the J end by 8 bases, with 6 bases between. Germline CDR1 reads MNHNS; CDR2 reads SASEGT. The CDR3 totals 11 residues.

Note on this clone: Other nucleotide sequences from this sample produce the same CDR3. The V and J genes are TRBV6-2 or TRBV6-3 and TRBJ2-7; D may be TRBD1 (5 bases). Germline assignment: CDR1 MNHEY and CDR2 SVGEGT. The CDR3 runs 15 residues. Trimming pared 2 bases from V and 2 bases from J, leaving 13 bases between. The chain's CDR3 is CASSYRRQKAYEQYF. The CDR3 coding sequence is TGTGCCAGCAGTTACCGTAGACAGAAAGCCTACGAGCAGTACTTC.

Only one count was recorded for this clone. The V and J genes are TRBV19 and TRBJ2-1, with 12 bases matching TRBD2. Germline V gives CDR1 LNHDA, CDR2 SQIVND (reference sequence). V was clipped by 6 bases and J by 6 bases; unmatched bases: 15. There are 18 residues in the CDR3. The CDR3 loop reads CASSVPGLAGSIVNEQFF. The CDR3 bases are TGTGCCAGTAGCGTACCGGGACTAGCGGGTTCGATCGTCAATGAGCAGTTCTTC.